This T cell receptor (beta chain) was observed in a study of PD-L1 blockade in urothelial cancer (dated 2017 in TCRdb). Study-level background: Every patient began therapy in the mid-2010s and was given atezolizumab 1,200 mg intravenously every 3 weeks. Under 30 patients had pretreatment blood TCR-seq, roughly 24 had at least one posttreatment blood collection, and roughly 24 had tumor TCR-seq. A median of 141,255 T cells and 80,000 or so unique TCRs was obtained from blood samples, and a median clonality of approximately 0.08 was observed. Durable clinical benefit was defined as progression-free survival longer than 6 months, and TCR features were also tested against progression-free and overall survival. Eight to ten patients achieved durable clinical benefit and around 19 did not. Blood samples were analyzed at 3 weeks after treatment start (second dose) and at 6 weeks after treatment start. TCR sequencing covered pretreatment tumor samples and matched, serially collected peripheral blood taken before and after atezolizumab treatment. Whole exome sequencing and RNA sequencing of pretreatment tumors were performed alongside TCR sequencing in the same patients. Somatic, immune and clinical correlates of response to PD-L1 blockade with atezolizumab in urothelial cancer were the focus of an exploratory multi-omic analysis. About 85% of the 29 patients were identified as males with urothelial cancer of bladder origin, and a prior smoking history was reported by 18 of 29 patients. Patients had an ECOG performance status of 0 or 1 and had received between 0 and 3 prior chemotherapy regimens.

A note on this clone: Its recognized antigen is unknown. Base quality data are lacking; no much larger clone is found one base away.

The V and J ends are trimmed by 8 bases and 2 bases, leaving 7 bases between them. The CDR3, from cysteine to phenylalanine, totals 12 residues. Left in the record is the CDR3 DNA by itself, 36 bases read in frame from the first base. Taken from the germline V gene, the CDR1 and CDR2 loops are MNHNS and SASEGT. The sample's time point label, in plain terms: peripheral blood 6 weeks after treatment start. A total of about 31 patients with locally advanced or metastatic urothelial carcinoma, treated at Memorial Sloan Kettering on a trial protocol, made up the cohort. Peripheral blood mononuclear cells were collected pretreatment and during treatment, at between 1 and 8 total time points per patient. The Qiagen DNeasy Blood extraction kit was used to purify genomic DNA from total PBMCs and from tumor samples. PBMCs were collected pretreatment and during treatment, and were isolated and stored as previously described.

The study at large found these results: Improved progression-free and overall survival was found to be associated with pretreatment peripheral blood TCR clonality below the median. Among patients with durable benefit, tumor-associated TCR clones showed greater expansion in peripheral blood 3 weeks after treatment started (n ≈ 20, p = 0.022). Small sample size (n ≈ 29) and many exploratory analyses mean the results are intended to be hypothesis-generating.

Synthetic TCR analog templates were spiked into each PCR so that absolute template abundance could be estimated from read counts. TCRbeta CDR3 regions were amplified from genomic DNA with bias-controlled V and J gene primers using the immunoSEQ assay. Sequencing of rearranged TCRbeta segments was done at approximately 20X coverage. The authors' analysis ran thus. Clustering was used to correct sequencing errors, and CDR3s were annotated against IMGT to assign V, D and J genes. Only productive TCRbeta rearrangements were used in downstream analyses, excluding out-of-frame or stop-codon sequences. Clonality was calculated as one minus the Shannon entropy normalized by the log of the number of unique productive sequences. Clones differing between time points or between blood and tumor were identified by Fisher's exact test with Benjamini-Hochberg correction at adjusted p below 0.01. TCRdb obtained this table from immuneACCESS and retained in-frame rearrangements with V and J assigned. These tables miss some clones; where compared with another copy, unresolved V genes account for less than half of the shortfall, and the remainder is unexplained. Clonal size and the V and J genes are those of that table, whereas D and trimming came from the DNA. For this sample the table gives about 120,000 clones, of which around 86% were detected only once. The ten largest clones add up to 2% to 2.5% of the sample.

The chain uses TRBV6-1 and TRBJ1-5; the D segment cannot be called with confidence. The sequencing used PBMCs, collected around atezolizumab (anti-PD-L1) treatment. This receptor was obtained from a man aged 50-60 years with urothelial cancer. The sequenced DNA is TGTGCCAGCCTGTCTGGCAATCAGCCCCAGCATTTT. Its amino acids are CASLSGNQPQHF.